This T cell receptor (beta chain) comes out of a study of CD8 T cells in ankylosing spondylitis. In TCRdb, the 5' RACE reads were re-called with MiXCR into one record per CDR3 protein. The sample lists about 130,000 distinct CDR3 sequences; around 8.5% were seen once. The sample taken for sequencing was blood, either unsorted or a sorted T cell fraction (not recorded which). This clonotype originated in a male donor with ankylosing spondylitis or in good health (not recorded which).

Here the CDR3 DNA reads TGCAGTGCTAGATTTGGGGTAGGGTATAGCAATCAGCCCCAGCATTTT. Residues: CSARFGVGYSNQPQHF. This chain joins TRBV20-1 and TRBJ1-5; D gene uncertain. This CDR3 has 16 amino acids. V was shortened by 2 bases and J by 0 bases, with 14 bases between the two germline ends. Germline V gene lookup returns CDR1 DFQATT and CDR2 SNEGSKA (reference sequence).